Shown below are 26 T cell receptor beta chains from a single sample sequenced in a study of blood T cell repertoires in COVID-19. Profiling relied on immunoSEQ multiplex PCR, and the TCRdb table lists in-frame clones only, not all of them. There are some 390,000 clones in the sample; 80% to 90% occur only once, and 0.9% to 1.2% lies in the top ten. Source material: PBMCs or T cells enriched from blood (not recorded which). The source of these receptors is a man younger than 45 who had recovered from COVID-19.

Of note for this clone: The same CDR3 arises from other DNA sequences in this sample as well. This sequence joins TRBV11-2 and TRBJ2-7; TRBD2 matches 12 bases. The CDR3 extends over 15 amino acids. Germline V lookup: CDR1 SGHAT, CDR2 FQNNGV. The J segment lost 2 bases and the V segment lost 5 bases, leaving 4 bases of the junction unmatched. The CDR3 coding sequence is TGTGCCAGCAGCCTTGGACTAGCGGGAACCTACGAGCAGTACTTC. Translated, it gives CASSLGLAGTYEQYF.

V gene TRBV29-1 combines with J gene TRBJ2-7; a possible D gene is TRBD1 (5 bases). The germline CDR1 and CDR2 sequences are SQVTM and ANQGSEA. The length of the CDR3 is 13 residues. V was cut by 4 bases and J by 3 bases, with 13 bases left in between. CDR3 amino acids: CSVGGLTSYEQYF. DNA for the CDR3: TGCAGCGTTGGGGGCCTAACCAGCTACGAGCAGTACTTC.

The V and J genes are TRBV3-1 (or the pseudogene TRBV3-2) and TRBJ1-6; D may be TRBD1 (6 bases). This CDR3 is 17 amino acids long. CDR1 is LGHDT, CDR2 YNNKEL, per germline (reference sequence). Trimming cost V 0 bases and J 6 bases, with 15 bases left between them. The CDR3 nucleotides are TGTGCCAGCAGCCAAGATTTCGGGACACTCTTTAATTCACCCCTCCACTTT. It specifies CASSQDFGTLFNSPLHF.

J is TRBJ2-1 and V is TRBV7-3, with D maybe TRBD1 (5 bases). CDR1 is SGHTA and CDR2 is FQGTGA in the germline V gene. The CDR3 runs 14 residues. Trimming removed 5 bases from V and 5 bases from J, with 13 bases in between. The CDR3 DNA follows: TGTGCCAGCAGCCATACCGGACAAAACAATGAGCAGTTCTTC. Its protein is CASSHTGQNNEQFF.

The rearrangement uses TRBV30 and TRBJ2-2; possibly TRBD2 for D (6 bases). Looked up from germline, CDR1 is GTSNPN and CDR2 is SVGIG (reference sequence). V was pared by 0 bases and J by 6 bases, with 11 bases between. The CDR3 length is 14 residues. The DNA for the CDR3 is TGTGCCTGGAGTGTGGGGGGTGGGGCCGGGGAGCTGTTTTTT. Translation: CAWSVGGGAGELFF.

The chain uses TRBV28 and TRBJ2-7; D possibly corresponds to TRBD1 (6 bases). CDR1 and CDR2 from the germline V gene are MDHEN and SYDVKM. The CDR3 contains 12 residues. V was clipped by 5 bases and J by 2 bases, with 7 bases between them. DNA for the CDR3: TGTGCCAGCAGTCCAGGGGCCTACGAGCAGTACTTC. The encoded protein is CASSPGAYEQYF.

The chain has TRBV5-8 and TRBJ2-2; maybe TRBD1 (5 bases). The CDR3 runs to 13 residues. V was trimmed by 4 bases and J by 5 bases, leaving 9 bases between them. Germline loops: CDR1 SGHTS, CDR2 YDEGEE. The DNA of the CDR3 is TGTGCCAGCAGCCGACAGTCGACCGGGGAGCTGTTTTTT. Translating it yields CASSRQSTGELFF.

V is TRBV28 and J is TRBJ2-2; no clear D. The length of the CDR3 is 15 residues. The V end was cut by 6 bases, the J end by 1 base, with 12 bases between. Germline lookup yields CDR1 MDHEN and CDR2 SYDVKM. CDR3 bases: TGTGCCAGCAGCCCACCCATCGGGAACACCGGGGAGCTGTTTTTT. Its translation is CASSPPIGNTGELFF.

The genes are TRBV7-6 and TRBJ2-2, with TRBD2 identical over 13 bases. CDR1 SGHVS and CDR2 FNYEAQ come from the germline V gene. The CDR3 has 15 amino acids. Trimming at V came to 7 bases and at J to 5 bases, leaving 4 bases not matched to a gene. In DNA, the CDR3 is TGTGCCAGCACCCTACTAGCGGGAGGGACCGGGGAGCTGTTTTTT. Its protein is CASTLLAGGTGELFF.

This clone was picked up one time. The CDR3 nucleotides are TGCAGCCTGAGGACTCGACAGGGTGAGCAGTTCTTC. It encodes CSLRTRQGEQFF. The chain has TRBV29-1 and TRBJ2-1; 7 bases agree with TRBD1. From germline, CDR1 is SQVTM and CDR2 ANQGSEA. This CDR3 is built from 12 residues. The junction had 10 bases not matched to a gene; V was cut back by 8 bases and J by 9 bases.

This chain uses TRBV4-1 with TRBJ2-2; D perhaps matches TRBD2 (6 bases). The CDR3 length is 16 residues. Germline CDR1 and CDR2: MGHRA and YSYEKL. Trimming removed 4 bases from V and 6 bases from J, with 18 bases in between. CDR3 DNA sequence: TGCGCCAGCAGCCCGTATCAGAGGGCGGGACCCGGGGAGCTGTTTTTT. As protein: CASSPYQRAGPGELFF.

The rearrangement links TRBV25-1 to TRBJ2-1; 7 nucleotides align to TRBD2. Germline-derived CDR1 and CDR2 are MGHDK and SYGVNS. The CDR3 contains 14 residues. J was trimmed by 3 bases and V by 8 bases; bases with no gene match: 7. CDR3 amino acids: CASSRASGYNEQFF. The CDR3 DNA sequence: TGTGCCAGCTCCCGGGCTAGCGGCTACAATGAGCAGTTCTTC.

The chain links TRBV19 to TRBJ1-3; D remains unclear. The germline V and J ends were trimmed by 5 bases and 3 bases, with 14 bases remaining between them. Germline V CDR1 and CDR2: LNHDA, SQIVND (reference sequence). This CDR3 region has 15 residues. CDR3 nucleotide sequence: TGTGCCAGTAGTCCGAGGCAGGAGGTTGGAAACACCATATATTTT. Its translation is CASSPRQEVGNTIYF.

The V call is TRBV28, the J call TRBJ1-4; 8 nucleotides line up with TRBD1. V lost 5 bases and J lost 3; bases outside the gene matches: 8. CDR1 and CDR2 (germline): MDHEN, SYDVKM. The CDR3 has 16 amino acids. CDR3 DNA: TGTGCCAGCAGTACGACAGGGGCTGGAGCTAATGAAAAACTGTTTTTT. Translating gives CASSTTGAGANEKLFF.

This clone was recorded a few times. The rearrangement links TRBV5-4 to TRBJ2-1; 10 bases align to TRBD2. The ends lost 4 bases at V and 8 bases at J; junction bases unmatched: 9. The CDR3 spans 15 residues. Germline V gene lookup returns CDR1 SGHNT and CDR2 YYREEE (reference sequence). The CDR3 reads CASSSASGSTDEQFF. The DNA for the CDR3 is TGTGCCAGCAGCAGCGCTAGCGGGAGTACGGATGAGCAGTTCTTC.

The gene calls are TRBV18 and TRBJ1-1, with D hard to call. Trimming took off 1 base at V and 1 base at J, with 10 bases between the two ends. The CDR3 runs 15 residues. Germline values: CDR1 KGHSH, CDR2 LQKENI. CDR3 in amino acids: CASSPQYGENTEAFF. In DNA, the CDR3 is TGTGCCAGCTCACCACAGTACGGAGAGAACACTGAAGCTTTCTTT. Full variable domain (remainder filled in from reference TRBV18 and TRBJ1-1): NAGVMQNPRHLVRRRGQEARLRCSPMKGHSHVYWYRQLPEEGLKFMVYLQKENIIDESGMPKERFSAEFPKEGPSILRIQQVVRGDSAAYFCASSPQYGENTEAFFGQGTRLTVV.

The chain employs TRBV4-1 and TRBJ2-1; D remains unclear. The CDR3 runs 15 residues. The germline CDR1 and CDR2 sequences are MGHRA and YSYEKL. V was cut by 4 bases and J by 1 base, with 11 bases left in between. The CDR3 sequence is CASSLDLASYNEQFF. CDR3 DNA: TGCGCCAGCAGCCTAGACTTAGCTTCCTACAATGAGCAGTTCTTC.

The CDR3, as DNA: TGTGCCAGCAGCTCCGCCGGGACTAGCGGGAGTTACGAGCAGTACTTC. Protein: CASSSAGTSGSYEQYF. The chain employs TRBV7-2 and TRBJ2-7; 14 bases match TRBD2. The V and J ends lost 4 bases and 4 bases, in that order; junction bases with no gene match: 6. Germline V lookup: CDR1 SGHTA, CDR2 FQGNSA. The CDR3 sequence is 16 residues long. The full variable domain, rest sourced from reference TRBV7-2 and TRBJ2-7, is GAGVSQSPSNKVTEKGKDVELRCDPISGHTALYWYRQSLGQGLEFLIYFQGNSAPDKSGLPSDRFSAERTGGSVSTLTIQRTQQEDSAVYLCASSSAGTSGSYEQYFGPGTRLTVT.

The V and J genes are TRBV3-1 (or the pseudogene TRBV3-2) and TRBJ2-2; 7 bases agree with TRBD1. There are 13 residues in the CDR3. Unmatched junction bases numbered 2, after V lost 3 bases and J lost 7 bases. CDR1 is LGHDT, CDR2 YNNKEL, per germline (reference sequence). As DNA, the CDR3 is TGTGCCAGCAGCCATGCAGGGGGCGGGGAGCTGTTTTTT. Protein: CASSHAGGGELFF.

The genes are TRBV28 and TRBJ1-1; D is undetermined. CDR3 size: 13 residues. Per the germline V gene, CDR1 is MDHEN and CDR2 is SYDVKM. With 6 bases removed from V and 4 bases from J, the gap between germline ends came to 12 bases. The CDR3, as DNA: TGTGCCAGCAGGGGAGGTTTTAGCACTGAAGCTTTCTTT. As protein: CASRGGFSTEAFF. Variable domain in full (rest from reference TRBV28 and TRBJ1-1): DVKVTQSSRYLVKRTGEKVFLECVQDMDHENMFWYRQDPGLGLRLIYFSYDVKMKEKGDIPEGYSVSREKKERFSLILESASTNQTSMYLCASRGGFSTEAFFGQGTRLTVV.

In DNA form, the CDR3 reads TGCAGCGTGGATAGCGGGAGGGGCCCCTACAATGAGCAGTTCTTC. It codes for CSVDSGRGPYNEQFF. The chain has TRBV29-1 and TRBJ2-1; 11 nucleotides match TRBD2. Germline CDR1 is SQVTM and CDR2 is ANQGSEA. V was pared by 6 bases and J by 2 bases, with 6 bases of the junction left unmatched. The CDR3 totals 15 residues.

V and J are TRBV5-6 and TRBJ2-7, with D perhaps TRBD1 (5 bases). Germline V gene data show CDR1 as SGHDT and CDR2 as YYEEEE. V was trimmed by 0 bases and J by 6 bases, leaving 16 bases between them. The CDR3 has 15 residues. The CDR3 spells CASSLGLVGVGEQYF. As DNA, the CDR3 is TGTGCCAGCAGCTTGGGCCTCGTAGGGGTGGGCGAGCAGTACTTC.

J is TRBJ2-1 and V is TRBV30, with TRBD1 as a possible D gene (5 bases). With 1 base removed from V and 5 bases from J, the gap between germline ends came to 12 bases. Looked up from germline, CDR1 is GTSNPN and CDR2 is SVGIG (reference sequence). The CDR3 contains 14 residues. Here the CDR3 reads CAWSAGSVDNEQFF. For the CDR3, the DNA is TGTGCCTGGAGTGCAGGGTCAGTGGACAATGAGCAGTTCTTC. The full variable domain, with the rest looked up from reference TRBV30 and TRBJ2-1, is SQTIHQWPATLVQPVGSPLSLECTVEGTSNPNLYWYRQAAGRGLQLLFYSVGIGQISSEVPQNLSASRPQDRQFILSSKKLLLSDSGFYLCAWSAGSVDNEQFFGPGTRLTVL.

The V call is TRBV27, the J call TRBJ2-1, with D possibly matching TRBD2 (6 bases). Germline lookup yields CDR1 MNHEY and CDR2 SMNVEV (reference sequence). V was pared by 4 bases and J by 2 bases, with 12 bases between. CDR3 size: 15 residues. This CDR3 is CASSSLADAYNEQFF. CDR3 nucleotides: TGTGCCAGCAGTTCCTTAGCGGACGCCTACAATGAGCAGTTCTTC.

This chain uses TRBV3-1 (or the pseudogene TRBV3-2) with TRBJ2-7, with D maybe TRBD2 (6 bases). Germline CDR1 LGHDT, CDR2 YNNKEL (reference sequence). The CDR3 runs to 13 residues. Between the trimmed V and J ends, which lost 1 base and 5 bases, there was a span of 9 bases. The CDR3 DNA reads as TGTGCCAGCAGCCAAGCGGGGGAGCACGAGCAGTACTTC. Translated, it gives CASSQAGEHEQYF.

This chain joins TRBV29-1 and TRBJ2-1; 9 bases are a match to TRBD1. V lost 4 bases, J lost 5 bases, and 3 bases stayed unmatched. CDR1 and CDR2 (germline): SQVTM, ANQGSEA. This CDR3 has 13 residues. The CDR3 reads CSVAGTGHNEQFF. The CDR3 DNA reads TGCAGCGTTGCCGGGACAGGGCACAATGAGCAGTTCTTC.